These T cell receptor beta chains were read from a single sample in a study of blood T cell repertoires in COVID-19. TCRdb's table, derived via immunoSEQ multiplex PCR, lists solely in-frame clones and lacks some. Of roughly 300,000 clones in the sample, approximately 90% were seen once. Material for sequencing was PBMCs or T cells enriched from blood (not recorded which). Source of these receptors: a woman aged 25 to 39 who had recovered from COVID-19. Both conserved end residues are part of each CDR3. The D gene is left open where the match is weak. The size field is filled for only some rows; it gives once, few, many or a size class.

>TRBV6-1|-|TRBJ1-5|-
TGTGCCAGCAGTGAAGCGTTTCTAAGCAATCAGCCCCAGCATTTT
CASSEAFLSNQPQHF
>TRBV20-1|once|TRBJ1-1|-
TGCAGTGCTAGCAGGGCTTCGGAAGCTTTCTTT
CSASRASEAFF
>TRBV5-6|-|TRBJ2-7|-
TGTGCCAGCAGCGACGGGACTGAACCTCCTTACGAGCAGTACTTC
CASSDGTEPPYEQYF
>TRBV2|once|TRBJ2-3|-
TGTGCCAGCAGTGAATTGGGCATTGGGTTCGGCACAGATACGCAGTATTTT
CASSELGIGFGTDTQYF
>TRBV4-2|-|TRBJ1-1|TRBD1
TGTGCCAGCAGCCAACGGGGACAGGGCGGGACTGAAGCTTTCTTT
CASSQRGQGGTEAFF
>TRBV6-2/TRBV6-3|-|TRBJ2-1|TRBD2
TGTGCCAGCAGTCCGACTAGCGGGGGGGCCGGTGAGCAGTTCTTC
CASSPTSGGAGEQFF
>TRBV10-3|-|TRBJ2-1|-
TGTGCCATCAGTGAGTCCGGCAGGGACGGGCCGAGGGGGACGGATGAGCAGTTCTTC
CAISESGRDGPRGTDEQFF
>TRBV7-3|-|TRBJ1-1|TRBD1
TGTGCCAGCAGCTTGGGACAGATGAACACTGAAGCTTTCTTT
CASSLGQMNTEAFF
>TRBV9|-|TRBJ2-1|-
TGTGCCAGCAGCGCCAGCGCCGCGTGGGTTGGCAATGAGCAGTTCTTC
CASSASAAWVGNEQFF
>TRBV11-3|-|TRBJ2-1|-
TGTGCCAGCAGCCATTTTGGTGACAGCTCCTACAATGAGCAGTTCTTC
CASSHFGDSSYNEQFF
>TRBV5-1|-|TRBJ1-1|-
TGCGCCAGCAGTACCGGGACAACGGCCACTGAAGCTTTCTTT
CASSTGTTATEAFF
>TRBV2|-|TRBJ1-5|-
TGTGCCAGCAGTCAGAGCGGGGGCCTGGGAAATCAGCCCCAGCATTTT
CASSQSGGLGNQPQHF
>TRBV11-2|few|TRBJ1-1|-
TGTGCCAGCAGCCGGGAAGGGCGTTTAGACACTGAAGCTTTCTTT
CASSREGRLDTEAFF
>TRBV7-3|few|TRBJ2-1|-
TGTGCCAGCAGCTTAAGTGTTTCGGGGGTGGCTGAGCAGTTCTTC
CASSLSVSGVAEQFF
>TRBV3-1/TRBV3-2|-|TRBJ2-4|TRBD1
TGTGCCAGCAGTCGGACAGGGGAAAGGAAAAACATTCAGTACTTC
CASSRTGERKNIQYF
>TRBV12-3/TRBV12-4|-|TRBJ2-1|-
TGTGCCAGCAGTCCCTCATTGACGGGTGAGCAGTTCTTC
CASSPSLTGEQFF
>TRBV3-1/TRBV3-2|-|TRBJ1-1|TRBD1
TGTGCCAGCAGCCAAGCACCGGGACAGGGGATGAACACTGAAGCTTTCTTT
CASSQAPGQGMNTEAFF
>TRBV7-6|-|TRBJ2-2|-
TGTGCCAGCACCCCCTGGCAGGCCGGGGAGCTGTTTTTT
CASTPWQAGELFF
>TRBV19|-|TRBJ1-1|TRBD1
TGTGCCAGTAGTAAGCACAGGGGAAGGAGGGATATTAACACTGAAGCTTTCTTT
CASSKHRGRRDINTEAFF
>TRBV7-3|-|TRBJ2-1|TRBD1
TGTGCCAGCAGCTTGGGACAGGGCCACAATGAGCAGTTCTTC
CASSLGQGHNEQFF
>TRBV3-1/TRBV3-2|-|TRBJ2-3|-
TGTGCCAGCAGGCTTAGGGGGACGAGCACAGATACGCAGTATTTT
CASRLRGTSTDTQYF
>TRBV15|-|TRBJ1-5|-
TGTGCCACCAGCAGACAGTATAGCAATCAGCCCCAGCATTTT
CATSRQYSNQPQHF
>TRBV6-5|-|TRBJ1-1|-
TGTGCCAGCAGTCTGGGACACTCCACTGAAGCTTTCTTT
CASSLGHSTEAFF
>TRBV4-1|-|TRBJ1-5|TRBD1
TGCGCCAGCAGCCAAGGACAGGGTTCATTGCAGCCCCAGCATTTT
CASSQGQGSLQPQHF
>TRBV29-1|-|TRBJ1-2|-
TGCAGCGTCGCCACAGGGAGCTATGGCTACACCTTC
CSVATGSYGYTF
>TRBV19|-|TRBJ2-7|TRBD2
TGTGCCAGTAGTATTGCGGGACTAGCGGGGGGGTACTACGAGCAGTACTTC
CASSIAGLAGGYYEQYF
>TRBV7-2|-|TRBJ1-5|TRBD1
TGTGCCAGCAGCTTAGCGTGGGACAGGGAAAATCAGCCCCAGCATTTT
CASSLAWDRENQPQHF
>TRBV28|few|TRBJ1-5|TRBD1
TGTGCCAGCAGCACCCCGGACAGGGGCGAAAATCAGCCCCAGCATTTT
CASSTPDRGENQPQHF
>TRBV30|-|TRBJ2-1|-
TGTGCCTGGAGTCACAGGGATGAGCAGTTCTTC
CAWSHRDEQFF
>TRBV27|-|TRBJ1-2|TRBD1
TGTGCCAGCAGTGTCCCGGGACAGGGGTGGAAGGGCTACACCTTC
CASSVPGQGWKGYTF
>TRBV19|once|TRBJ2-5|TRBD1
TGTGCCAGTAGTATCGCAGGGGGCGGAGAGACCCAGTACTTC
CASSIAGGGETQYF
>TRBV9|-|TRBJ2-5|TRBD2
TGTGCCAGCAGCGCCGGGGGGGCCTGGGAGACCCAGTACTTC
CASSAGGAWETQYF
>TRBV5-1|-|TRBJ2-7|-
TGCGCCAGCAGCGGCCGGGACACTCTATCCTACGAGCAGTACTTC
CASSGRDTLSYEQYF
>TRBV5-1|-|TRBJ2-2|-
TGCGCCAGCAACCCCTCTGCGGGGAGCGGGGAGCTGTTTTTT
CASNPSAGSGELFF
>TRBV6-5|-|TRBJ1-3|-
TGTGCCAGCATCGGACTGAGCTCTGGAAACACCATATATTTT
CASIGLSSGNTIYF
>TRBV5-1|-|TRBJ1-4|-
TGCGCCAGCAGCTTGGTAGGGGCGTCTGAAAAACTGTTTTTT
CASSLVGASEKLFF
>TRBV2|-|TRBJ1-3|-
TGTGCCAGCAGTGGGACAGATGGAAACACCATATATTTT
CASSGTDGNTIYF
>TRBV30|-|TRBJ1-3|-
TGTGCCTGGGGGGGAGACCAGGAGGGGTACTCTCTTGGAAACACCATATATTTT
CAWGGDQEGYSLGNTIYF
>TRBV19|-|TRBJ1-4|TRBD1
TGTGCCAGTAGTCCGTCCGGGACAGCTGTGGAAAAACTGTTTTTT
CASSPSGTAVEKLFF
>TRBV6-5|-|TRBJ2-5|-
TGTGCCACCAGGCGGCAGCTACAAGAGACCCAGTACTTC
CATRRQLQETQYF
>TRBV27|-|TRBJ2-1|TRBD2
TGTGCCAGCAGGGGGACTAGCGGTTGGGCGGAGCAGTTCTTC
CASRGTSGWAEQFF
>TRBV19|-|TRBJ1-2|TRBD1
TGTGCCAGTAGGGGGACAGGGGTATATGGCTACACCTTC
CASRGTGVYGYTF
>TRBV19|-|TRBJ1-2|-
TGTGCCAGTAGTCCCAGCCTGGGGGCGAACTATGGCTACACCTTC
CASSPSLGANYGYTF
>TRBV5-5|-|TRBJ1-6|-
TGTGCCAGCAGCTGGAGGGTGATTACTCTCGGGTCACCCCTCCACTTT
CASSWRVITLGSPLHF
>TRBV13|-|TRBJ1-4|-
TGTGCCAGCGGCGTGACGGGGAACGGGGAAAAACTGTTTTTT
CASGVTGNGEKLFF
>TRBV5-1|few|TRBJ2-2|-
TGCGCCAGCAGCTCTCAGGCCGGGACGAACACCGGGGAGCTGTTTTTT
CASSSQAGTNTGELFF
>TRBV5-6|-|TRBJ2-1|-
TGTGCCAGCAGCGACACAGGGAGCTCCTACAATGAGCAGTTCTTC
CASSDTGSSYNEQFF
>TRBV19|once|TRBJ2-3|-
TGTGCCAGTAGTAAGCCCCCGACACCAACTAGCACAGATACGCAGTATTTT
CASSKPPTPTSTDTQYF
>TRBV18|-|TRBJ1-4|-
TGTGCCAGCTCACCACTGGGTTGGGCACCCGGTGCTAATGAAAAACTGTTTTTT
CASSPLGWAPGANEKLFF
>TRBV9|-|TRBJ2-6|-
TGTGCCAGCAGCGTAGGACCGGCGGGCTGGGGCTCTGGGGCCAACGTCCTGACTTTC
CASSVGPAGWGSGANVLTF